The 15 T cell receptor beta chains listed next were all sequenced from one sample in a study of T-cell reconstitution after alpha-beta-depleted transplantation in children. Preparation of the TCRbeta library involved a method that used unique molecular identifiers. MiXCR, applied by TCRdb to the PCR reads, yields one record per CDR3 protein. The sample records hundreds of thousands of distinct CDR3 sequences, around 17% being singletons. Sequenced here: PBMCs, mostly from graft donor cells, sampled 360 days after TCRalphabeta/CD19-depleted stem cell transplant. The receptors come from a male patient between 5 and 17 years old who had a stem cell transplant for acute lymphoblastic leukemia, so the T cells may come from the graft donor.

This clonotype has a count of ten or more. This chain links TRBV9 with TRBJ2-5; TRBD2 matches at 13 bases. The CDR3 is 16 residues long. Germline CDR1 SGDLS, CDR2 YYNGEE. V was clipped by 4 bases and J by 5 bases; unmatched bases: 8. CDR3 residues: CASSSRTSGRGETQYF. Written as DNA, the CDR3 is TGTGCCAGCAGCTCTCGGACTAGCGGGAGAGGGGAGACCCAGTACTTC. Full variable domain (rest looked up from reference TRBV9 and TRBJ2-5): DSGVTQTPKHLITATGQRVTLRCSPRSGDLSVYWYQQSLDQGLQFLIQYYNGEERAKGNILERFSAQQFPDLHSELNLSSLELGDSALYFCASSSRTSGRGETQYFGPGTRLLVL.

The chain combines TRBV5-1 with TRBJ1-1, with D perhaps matching TRBD1 (5 bases). Trimming took off 4 bases at V and 3 bases at J, with 10 bases between the two ends. The CDR3 is made up of 13 amino acids. The germline V gene has CDR1 SGHRS and CDR2 YFSETQ. The CDR3 DNA reads TGCGCCAGCAGCGACGGCAGGGACACTGAAGCTTTCTTT. This translates into CASSDGRDTEAFF.

The chain joins TRBV7-9 to TRBJ2-1; no definite D call. This CDR3 is built from 16 residues. Deletions cut 3 bases from V and 7 bases from J, with 19 bases between. Looked up from germline, CDR1 is SEHNR and CDR2 is FQNEAQ (reference sequence). The CDR3 loop is CASSFRLEKRTNEQFF. CDR3 nucleotides: TGTGCCAGCAGCTTTAGGTTAGAGAAAAGAACGAATGAGCAGTTCTTC.

The V call is TRBV12-3 or TRBV12-4, the J call TRBJ2-5, with D perhaps matching TRBD1 (5 bases). CDR3 length: 14 amino acids. Trimming removed 1 base from V and 7 bases from J, with 13 bases in between. CDR3 protein: CASSLVQGLRTQYF. The CDR3 DNA reads as TGTGCCAGCAGTTTAGTCCAGGGCCTGAGGACCCAGTACTTC.

The chain combines TRBV19 with TRBJ2-7, with D tentatively TRBD2 (5 bases). V shed 0 bases and J shed 3 bases, with 9 bases lying between them. The CDR3 loop spans 14 amino acids. Germline V gene sequence: CDR1 LNHDA, CDR2 SQIVND (reference sequence). The CDR3 is CASSIDLEGYEQYF. CDR3 nucleotide sequence: TGTGCCAGTAGTATAGACTTAGAGGGCTACGAGCAGTACTTC.

CDR3 nucleotides: TGTGCCAGCAGCCTAACCTCCGGGACTAGCGGTTACGAGCAGTACTTC. Protein sequence: CASSLTSGTSGYEQYF. The rearrangement links TRBV7-2 to TRBJ2-7; 11 nucleotides match TRBD2. The germline CDR1 and CDR2 sequences are SGHTA and FQGNSA. V shed 5 bases, J shed 4 bases, and the junction held 10 bases outside the gene matches. This CDR3 contains 16 residues.

This chain's CDR3 is CASSFVAENTEAFF. The CDR3 region has the DNA TGTGCCAGCAGTTTCGTGGCGGAGAACACTGAAGCTTTCTTT. The J gene is TRBJ1-1, the V gene TRBV27; D is ambiguous. Trimming removed 3 bases from V and 1 base from J, with 9 bases in between. The CDR3 is 14 amino acids. The germline gives CDR1 MNHEY, CDR2 SMNVEV (reference sequence).

The V gene is TRBV7-2, the J gene TRBJ2-1; TRBD2 matches 11 bases. Unmatched junction bases numbered 8, after V lost 3 bases and J lost 4 bases. The CDR3 totals 17 residues. Germline V gene lookup returns CDR1 SGHTA and CDR2 FQGNSA. CDR3 coding DNA: TGTGCCAGCAGCTTGACCGGGGGACTAGCGGCGTACAATGAGCAGTTCTTC. Protein: CASSLTGGLAAYNEQFF.

V is TRBV6-1 and J is TRBJ2-7; no clear D. V was shortened by 4 bases and J by 2 bases, with 9 bases between the two germline ends. The CDR3 runs to 13 residues. The germline CDR1 and CDR2 sequences are MNHNS and SASEGT. The DNA for the CDR3 is TGTGCCAGCAGTGTGACTGTTACCTACGAGCAGTACTTC. Encoded protein: CASSVTVTYEQYF.

This clonotype appeared a few times. This chain joins TRBV20-1 and TRBJ2-7; 13 bases fit TRBD2. The V and J ends lost 6 bases and 1 base, in that order; junction bases with no gene match: 6. Per germline, CDR1 DFQATT and CDR2 SNEGSKA (reference sequence). The CDR3 is 15 amino acids. CDR3 nucleotides: TGCAGTGCAGGGACTAGCGGGATAGGTTCCTACGAGCAGTACTTC. Its translation is CSAGTSGIGSYEQYF.

This chain joins TRBV19 and TRBJ1-4; no clear D. Trimming took 3 bases from V and 14 from J, leaving 19 bases between them. The CDR3 is 14 residues long. Germline V gene data show CDR1 as LNHDA and CDR2 as SQIVND (reference sequence). The CDR3 loop reads CASSMIQRATKLFF. For the CDR3, the DNA is TGTGCCAGTAGTATGATCCAAAGGGCAACCAAGCTGTTTTTT.

This clonotype has ten or more counts. In nucleotides, the CDR3 is TGTGCCACCAGTGGGGGGACTAGCGGTAACCAAGAGACCCAGTACTTC. Encoded protein: CATSGGTSGNQETQYF. The genes are TRBV24-1 and TRBJ2-5, with 11 bases lining up with TRBD2. V dropped 5 bases and J dropped 0; count of bases not matched to a gene: 4. Germline values: CDR1 KGHDR, CDR2 SFDVKD. The CDR3 totals 16 residues.

The rearrangement joins TRBV4-1 to TRBJ2-1; D gene unclear. Trimming left V 8 bases short and J 7 bases short, with 24 bases between. The CDR3 is 16 amino acids. The V gene's germline CDR1 is MGHRA and CDR2 YSYEKL. CDR3 nucleotides: TGCGCCAGCGGAATACAACCTAAGAAAAACTTAAATGAGCAGTTCTTC. Encoded protein: CASGIQPKKNLNEQFF.

This clonotype was counted a few times. The rearrangement joins TRBV7-2 to TRBJ2-5, with 7 bases that match TRBD2. The trim removed 1 base at V and 5 bases at J, leaving 4 bases unmatched. CDR3 size: 14 residues. The germline gives CDR1 SGHTA, CDR2 FQGNSA. The CDR3 sequence: CASSLGTRFETQYF. The CDR3 region has the DNA TGTGCCAGCAGCTTAGGGACTAGGTTCGAGACCCAGTACTTC.

This clonotype showed up many times. The chain links TRBV12-3 or TRBV12-4 to TRBJ2-1; D could derive from TRBD1 or TRBD2 (5 bases each). V dropped 4 bases and J dropped 4 bases, with 14 bases sitting between them. The CDR3 is made up of 15 amino acids. Here the CDR3 reads CASSSTGPLYNEQFF. Written as DNA, the CDR3 is TGTGCCAGCAGTTCCACGGGACCCCTTTACAATGAGCAGTTCTTC.